The text below deals with one T cell receptor (beta chain). Its binding antigen is unknown. No base quality information exists; no much larger clone differs at one position. These data belong to a study of control samples from healthy donors and cancer patients (dated by TCRdb to between 2020 and 2021). Preparation of the library involved the immunoSEQ multiplex PCR assay. The source is immuneACCESS, and TCRdb retained only in-frame sequences with V and J called. Part of the clones is not carried over; for the studies checked, unresolved V genes explain less than half of this, and the remainder is unexplained. In all, the sample holds tens of thousands of clones, and over 75% of those were seen once. The top ten constitute under 3% of the sample. Its CDR3 holds 15 amino acids, cysteine through phenylalanine. The entry retains the CDR3 DNA only, 45 bases that are in frame from base 1. Germline trimming: 2 bases from V, 10 bases from J; junction bases outside gene matches: 6. The germline V gene encodes CDR1 MNHEY and CDR2 SVGEGT.

This TCR was recovered from a woman aged 45-60 years with head and neck cancer. Recombination linked TRBV6-2 or TRBV6-3 to TRBJ2-7; TRBD2 lines up with 15 middle nucleotides. The sequenced material came from PBMCs. This receptor carries the CDR3 CASSYRWTSGGDQYF. The base sequence is TGTGCCAGCAGTTACCGATGGACTAGCGGGGGGGACCAGTACTTC.